What follows are 10 T cell receptor beta chains derived from one specimen sequenced in a study of T cell changes during pregnancy in multiple sclerosis. Assay used: immunoSEQ multiplex PCR; TCRdb lists only in-frame clones, some missing. The sample lists 45,000 to 50,000 clones; roughly 93% were seen once. Sample: CD8+ T cells from peripheral blood mononuclear cells, taken in the first trimester of pregnancy. The receptors here all came from a female donor with multiple sclerosis, enrolled in a pregnancy study.

J is TRBJ2-1 and V is TRBV6-6, with D hard to call. V dropped 2 bases and J dropped 2 bases, with 7 bases sitting between them. CDR3 length equals 14 residues. Germline loops: CDR1 MNHNY, CDR2 SVGAGI (reference sequence). CDR3: CASSYPPTYNEQFF. The CDR3 DNA reads as TGTGCCAGCAGTTACCCCCCCACCTACAATGAGCAGTTCTTC.

The chain employs TRBV19 and TRBJ1-3; 7 bases are a match to TRBD1. This CDR3 is built from 14 residues. With 3 bases clipped from V and 10 bases from J, the junction kept 9 bases outside the gene matches. From germline, CDR1 is LNHDA and CDR2 SQIVND (reference sequence). The CDR3 DNA follows: TGTGCCAGTAGTATTAGAGGTACAGGGGATACCATATATTTT. Its protein is CASSIRGTGDTIYF.

This chain uses TRBV6-4 with TRBJ2-1; 13 nucleotides agree with TRBD2. CDR1 is MRHNA, CDR2 SNTAGT, per germline. This CDR3 is built from 15 residues. J gave up 4 bases and V 4 bases, and 1 base lay outside the gene matches. CDR3 bases: TGTGCCAGCAGTGCGGGACTAGCGGGGTACAATGAGCAGTTCTTC. This sequence encodes CASSAGLAGYNEQFF.

V gene TRBV12-5 combines with J gene TRBJ1-1, with a tentative D call TRBD1 (5 bases). CDR1 and CDR2 (germline): LGHNT, FRNRAP. V gave up 1 base and J gave up 0 bases, with 6 bases separating them. The CDR3 length is 14 residues. CDR3 region: CASGLGQMNTEAFF. The CDR3 region has the DNA TGTGCTAGTGGTTTGGGACAGATGAACACTGAAGCTTTCTTT.

The chain links TRBV11-1 to TRBJ1-1; TRBD1 agrees at 7 bases. CDR1 and CDR2 from the germline V gene are SGHAT and FQDESV (reference sequence). V was pared by 1 base and J by 7 bases, with 9 bases of the junction left unmatched. The CDR3 runs to 15 residues. The CDR3 DNA follows: TGTGCCAGCAGCTTAGTGCACAGGGGAACGGTTGAAGCTTTCTTT. Residues: CASSLVHRGTVEAFF.

This sequence joins TRBV5-1 and TRBJ2-6; a weak D match, TRBD1 (6 bases). CDR1 is SGHRS, CDR2 YFSETQ, per germline. This CDR3 is 19 amino acids long. V was clipped by 0 bases and J by 0 bases, with 16 bases between them. CDR3 residues: CASSLAEGVIYSGANVLTF. CDR3 DNA sequence: TGCGCCAGCAGCTTGGCCGAGGGGGTAATTTACTCTGGGGCCAACGTCCTGACTTTC.

The V gene is TRBV27, the J gene TRBJ1-2; 9 nucleotides match TRBD1. The CDR3 is 16 residues long. J gave up 6 bases and V 6 bases, and 14 bases lay outside the gene matches. Germline lookup yields CDR1 MNHEY and CDR2 SMNVEV (reference sequence). Written as DNA, the CDR3 is TGTGCCAGCAGACAAATTCCGGGACAGGGAAAAGATGGCTACACCTTC. It yields the protein CASRQIPGQGKDGYTF.

This clone appeared a single time. The rearrangement uses TRBV19 and TRBJ2-7; possibly TRBD1 for D (7 bases). This CDR3 contains 15 residues. Trimming left V 1 base short and J 2 bases short, with 12 bases between. Germline V gives CDR1 LNHDA, CDR2 SQIVND (reference sequence). The chain's CDR3 is CASSIAGDSAYEQYF. Here the CDR3 DNA reads TGTGCCAGTAGTATAGCGGGGGACAGTGCCTACGAGCAGTACTTC.

The chain is built from TRBV27 and TRBJ2-7, with 8 positions matching TRBD1. J gave up 6 bases and V 5 bases, and 9 bases lay outside the gene matches. The CDR3 is 14 amino acids. Germline loops: CDR1 MNHEY, CDR2 SMNVEV (reference sequence). The CDR3 region is CASSPGTGDSEQYF. CDR3 nucleotides: TGTGCCAGCAGTCCCGGGACAGGAGATTCCGAGCAGTACTTC.

This clone has only a few counts. The chain links TRBV9 to TRBJ1-1; unclear D gene. Trimming took off 0 bases at V and 2 bases at J, with 8 bases between the two ends. The CDR3 runs to 14 residues. CDR1 is SGDLS, CDR2 YYNGEE, per germline. CDR3 sequence reads: CASSVESSNTEAFF. In DNA form, the CDR3 reads TGTGCCAGCAGCGTAGAGAGTAGTAACACTGAAGCTTTCTTT.